The 29 T cell receptor beta chains presented below share a single source sample, sequenced in a study of T cells after yellow fever vaccination (dated by TCRdb to about 2019). The library was made by 5' RACE. This sample was sequenced with an Illumina HiSeq 2500. The public reads were run again by TCRdb, first through fastp at Q25 and then through MiXCR, and only productive beta chains were kept. Every distinct CDR3 protein forms one entry, paired with its most common genes and DNA. The sample table holds around 500,000 distinct CDR3 sequences, of which 21% were seen once. The ten largest clones represent 15% to 20% of the sample. The label giving this sample's treatment or condition can be read as: live attenuated yellow fever vaccine strain. The material sequenced was PBMCs, taken 21 days after the first yellow fever vaccination. The receptors stem from a young man who received the YFV17D yellow fever vaccine.

This clonotype has only a few counts. The rearrangement joins TRBV6-2 or TRBV6-3 to TRBJ2-3, with 7 bases identical to TRBD2. The CDR3 runs 16 residues. Germline V gene lookup returns CDR1 MNHEY and CDR2 SVGEGT. V was pared by 2 bases and J by 0 bases, with 5 bases of the junction left unmatched. The CDR3 DNA is TGTGCCAGCAGTTACGAACGGGGGGTAAGCACAGATACGCAGTATTTT. This gives the protein CASSYERGVSTDTQYF.

This clonotype was picked up many times. The J gene is TRBJ1-1, the V gene TRBV27, with TRBD1 as a possible D gene (6 bases). The V end lost 5 bases, the J end lost 7 bases, and 14 bases lay between the germline ends. The CDR3 sequence is 13 residues long. Germline V CDR1 and CDR2: MNHEY, SMNVEV (reference sequence). The CDR3 DNA reads as TGTGCCAGCAGTCCACCCCTGACAGGTGAAGCTTTCTTT. Protein sequence: CASSPPLTGEAFF.

The genes are TRBV6-1 and TRBJ2-2; 8 nucleotides line up with TRBD1. This CDR3 has 13 amino acids. Trimming removed 6 bases from V and 6 bases from J; junction bases left unmatched: 3. Germline assignment: CDR1 MNHNS and CDR2 SASEGT. The CDR3, as DNA: TGTGCCAGCAGACAGGGGGTTTCCGGGGAGCTGTTTTTT. Translating it yields CASRQGVSGELFF.

This clonotype occurred many times. The V call is TRBV5-1, the J call TRBJ2-1; D call uncertain. The V gene lost 4 bases and the J gene lost 0 bases, with 11 bases spanning the gap. Germline CDR1 SGHRS, CDR2 YFSETQ. There are 15 residues in the CDR3. Here the CDR3 DNA reads TGCGCCAGCAGCCTCGGATCGAGCTCCTACAATGAGCAGTTCTTC. Its translation: CASSLGSSSYNEQFF.

In its sample, this clonotype was seen a few times. The chain's CDR3 is CASSLAGTAYEQYV. In DNA, the CDR3 is TGTGCCAGCAGCTTGGCCGGGACAGCCTACGAGCAGTACGTC. This rearrangement joins TRBV5-6 to TRBJ2-7; TRBD1 aligns across 7 bases. Losses at the gene ends were 0 bases for V and 2 bases for J; bases not matched to a gene: 2. CDR1 SGHDT and CDR2 YYEEEE come from the germline V gene. The CDR3 consists of 14 residues.

This chain uses TRBV4-2 with TRBJ2-3; 8 bases fit TRBD2. From germline, CDR1 is LGHNA and CDR2 YNFKEQ. The CDR3 runs 15 residues. Unmatched junction bases numbered 7, after V lost 4 bases and J lost 4 bases. CDR3 sequence: CASSPLRGDADTQYF. CDR3 in DNA: TGTGCCAGCAGCCCTTTGCGGGGGGACGCAGATACGCAGTATTTT.

A few counts support this clonotype. This rearrangement joins TRBV20-1 to TRBJ2-1; TRBD1 aligns across 7 bases. This CDR3 has 15 residues. The germline V gene encodes CDR1 DFQATT and CDR2 SNEGSKA (reference sequence). Unmatched junction bases numbered 15, after V lost 6 bases and J lost 7 bases. CDR3 region: CSAQIRGNSRNEQFF. The CDR3 region has the DNA TGCAGTGCCCAAATCAGGGGGAACTCAAGGAATGAGCAGTTCTTC.

V usage is TRBV12-3 or TRBV12-4 and J usage is TRBJ2-7; D gene unclear. V lost 4 bases and J 0 bases, leaving 13 bases between the germline ends. This CDR3 is built from 15 residues. This CDR3 reads CASSYGLRNSYEQYF. As DNA, the CDR3 is TGTGCCAGCAGTTATGGTCTAAGGAACTCCTACGAGCAGTACTTC.

V usage is TRBV29-1 and J usage is TRBJ2-3; a weak D match, TRBD2 (6 bases). The CDR3 totals 14 residues. CDR1 is SQVTM, CDR2 ANQGSEA, per germline. V was shortened by 7 bases and J by 3 bases, with 17 bases between the two germline ends. The CDR3 DNA is TGCAGCGGCGGGGACCACAACCCAACAGATACGCAGTATTTT. It yields the protein CSGGDHNPTDTQYF.

This clonotype was counted a few times. V is TRBV25-1 and J is TRBJ2-7; possible D gene TRBD2, 5 bases. Per the germline V gene, CDR1 is MGHDK and CDR2 is SYGVNS. The CDR3 contains 16 residues. V dropped 6 bases and J dropped 4 bases, with 22 bases sitting between them. CDR3 sequence reads: CASRDTRAPKGYEQYF. As DNA, the CDR3 is TGTGCCAGCAGAGATACGAGGGCTCCGAAGGGATACGAGCAGTACTTC.

This rearrangement joins TRBV6-5 to TRBJ2-1; 7 bases align to TRBD1. Per the germline V gene, CDR1 is MNHEY and CDR2 is SVGAGI. V lost 0 bases and J lost 8; bases outside the gene matches: 10. The CDR3 is 16 amino acids. CDR3 nucleotides: TGTGCCAGCAGTTACTCGATAGGTGACAGGGCTCATGAGCAGTTCTTC. Its translation is CASSYSIGDRAHEQFF.

V usage is TRBV7-2 and J usage is TRBJ2-7; 7 bases agree with TRBD2. This CDR3 region has 15 residues. V was clipped by 0 bases and J by 2 bases; unmatched bases: 4. The germline V gene encodes CDR1 SGHTA and CDR2 FQGNSA. CDR3 in amino acids: CASSLALAGAYEQYV. As DNA, the CDR3 is TGTGCCAGCAGCTTAGCGCTGGCGGGAGCCTACGAGCAGTACGTC.

The genes are TRBV11-2 and TRBJ1-4; D is unclear. The CDR3 is made up of 15 amino acids. Trimming removed 2 bases from V and 5 bases from J, with 12 bases in between. Germline V gives CDR1 SGHAT, CDR2 FQNNGV. CDR3 sequence: CASSLFGALNEKLFF. CDR3 DNA: TGTGCCAGCAGCTTATTCGGTGCTCTCAATGAAAAACTGTTTTTT.

This chain connects TRBV9 to TRBJ2-1; D remains ambiguous. The CDR3 is 14 residues long. V was clipped by 3 bases and J by 0 bases, with 7 bases between them. Germline V gene data show CDR1 as SGDLS and CDR2 as YYNGEE. Written as DNA, the CDR3 is TGTGCCAGCAGCGCGTATCACTCCTACAATGAGCAGTTCTTC. Its protein is CASSAYHSYNEQFF. The whole variable domain, filled in from reference TRBV9 and TRBJ2-1, reads DSGVTQTPKHLITATGQRVTLRCSPRSGDLSVYWYQQSLDQGLQFLIQYYNGEERAKGNILERFSAQQFPDLHSELNLSSLELGDSALYFCASSAYHSYNEQFFGPGTRLTVL.

This chain joins TRBV20-1 and TRBJ1-1; 8 nucleotides line up with TRBD1. The CDR3 sequence is 13 residues long. The germline CDR1 and CDR2 sequences are DFQATT and SNEGSKA (reference sequence). Germline trimming cut 5 bases from V and 4 bases from J; bases unmatched to any gene: 6. The CDR3 protein is CSAGITGGTEAFF. Written as DNA, the CDR3 is TGCAGTGCTGGTATCACAGGGGGCACTGAAGCTTTCTTT.

This clonotype has more than one count but fewer than ten. The chain links TRBV20-1 to TRBJ2-2, with D possibly TRBD2 on 7 matching bases. The CDR3 totals 13 residues. Trimming took 3 bases from V and 4 from J, leaving 9 bases between them. Germline V gene data show CDR1 as DFQATT and CDR2 as SNEGSKA (reference sequence). Here the CDR3 DNA reads TGCAGTGCTAGCGGGGGGCCCACCGGGGAGCTGTTTTTT. Its translation is CSASGGPTGELFF.

This clonotype was detected only a few times. This sequence joins TRBV12-3 or TRBV12-4 and TRBJ1-6; possibly TRBD1 for D (5 bases). This CDR3 spans 15 amino acids. The V and J ends lost 5 bases and 1 base respectively, with 9 bases between them. CDR3 bases: TGTGCCAGCAGTACCAGGGAATCCTATAATTCACCCCTCCACTTT. It is translated as CASSTRESYNSPLHF.

The chain combines TRBV19 with TRBJ2-2; D not resolved. The V and J ends lost 3 bases and 6 bases respectively, with 8 bases between them. Germline loops: CDR1 LNHDA, CDR2 SQIVND (reference sequence). This CDR3 contains 13 residues. The CDR3 is CASSISQPGELFF. As DNA, the CDR3 is TGTGCCAGTAGTATTTCGCAGCCCGGGGAGCTGTTTTTT.

About this clonotype: A read error may explain this, as a much larger clone is one base away. This rearrangement joins TRBV7-9 to TRBJ2-3; no clear D gene. CDR1 and CDR2 from the germline V gene are SEHNR and FQNEAQ (reference sequence). The V end was cut by 4 bases, the J end by 7 bases, with 12 bases between. The CDR3 is 13 amino acids. CDR3 amino acids: CASSSREPNTQYF. CDR3 nucleotide sequence: TGTGCCAGCAGCTCGCGAGAGCCAAATACGCAGTATTTT.

This rearrangement joins TRBV5-5 to TRBJ2-2; the match to TRBD1 covers 8 bases. Germline CDR1 reads SGHKS; CDR2 reads YYEKEE (reference sequence). This CDR3 contains 16 residues. Trimming at V came to 4 bases and at J to 2 bases, leaving 7 bases not matched to a gene. The DNA of the CDR3 is TGTGCCAGCAGCCAGGCAGGGGGCGGTAACACCGGGGAGCTGTTTTTT. Protein product: CASSQAGGGNTGELFF.

This clonotype has more than one count but fewer than ten. The rearrangement uses TRBV5-8 and TRBJ2-3, with D perhaps matching TRBD1 or TRBD2 (5 bases each). Germline lookup yields CDR1 SGHTS and CDR2 YDEGEE. Trimming cost V 2 bases and J 5 bases, with 18 bases left between them. This CDR3 spans 16 amino acids. CDR3 in amino acids: CASSFLGATRGDTQYF. The CDR3 region has the DNA TGTGCCAGCAGCTTTTTGGGTGCCACTAGGGGAGATACGCAGTATTTT.

The genes are TRBV7-9 and TRBJ1-2, with D possibly TRBD1 on 5 matching bases. Per germline, CDR1 SEHNR and CDR2 FQNEAQ (reference sequence). V was clipped by 3 bases and J by 0 bases, with 14 bases between them. The CDR3 sequence is 16 residues long. CDR3 coding DNA: TGTGCCAGCAGCTTGCAGGGAGGATACCCTAACTATGGCTACACCTTC. Translation: CASSLQGGYPNYGYTF.

J is TRBJ2-7 and V is TRBV19; TRBD2 matches at 7 bases. The J segment lost 7 bases and the V segment lost 3 bases, leaving 9 bases of the junction unmatched. From germline, CDR1 is LNHDA and CDR2 SQIVND (reference sequence). This CDR3 has 14 residues. CDR3 nucleotide sequence: TGTGCCAGTAGTATCTTAGCGGGCGGCTCAGAGCAGTACTTC. Residues: CASSILAGGSEQYF.

The chain carries TRBV7-2 and TRBJ1-1, with 7 bases identical to TRBD1. The V gene end was trimmed by 4 bases and the J gene end by 1 base; junction bases not matched to a gene: 9. The CDR3 is 16 amino acids. CDR1 SGHTA and CDR2 FQGNSA come from the germline V gene. For the CDR3, the DNA is TGTGCCAGCAGCTGGGGCAGGACAGGCGGGAACACTGAAGCTTTCTTT. This translates into CASSWGRTGGNTEAFF.

The CDR3 region is CASSQDPWDRGTGELFF. The CDR3 nucleotides are TGCGCCAGCAGCCAAGATCCCTGGGACAGGGGAACCGGGGAGCTGTTTTTT. V and J are TRBV4-3 and TRBJ2-2; 10 bases line up with TRBD1. Losses at the gene ends were 0 bases for V and 5 bases for J; bases not matched to a gene: 6. Germline lookup yields CDR1 LGHNA and CDR2 YSLEER. There are 17 residues in the CDR3.

This clonotype was found many times. The chain employs TRBV5-1 and TRBJ1-1, with TRBD1 as a possible D gene (5 bases). The germline V gene encodes CDR1 SGHRS and CDR2 YFSETQ. The CDR3 consists of 13 residues. The V gene lost 1 base and the J gene lost 6 bases, with 10 bases spanning the gap. The CDR3 DNA is TGCGCCAGCAGCTTGTCCCTGGGGGCTGAAGCTTTCTTT. Its translation: CASSLSLGAEAFF.

This clonotype was seen more than once but under ten times. The chain has TRBV3-1 and TRBJ2-1; 8 bases agree with TRBD1. The CDR3 consists of 15 residues. V lost 4 bases and J lost 2; bases outside the gene matches: 4. Germline CDR1 reads LGHDT; CDR2 reads YNNKEL (reference sequence). In DNA form, the CDR3 reads TGTGCCAGCAGCCGACAGGGGATCGCCTACAATGAGCAGTTCTTC. This encodes CASSRQGIAYNEQFF.

This clonotype was seen a few times. The chain uses TRBV5-8 and TRBJ1-5; TRBD1 might be the D (5 bases). The CDR3 sequence is 14 residues long. V was shortened by 0 bases and J by 7 bases, with 11 bases between the two germline ends. Per the germline V gene, CDR1 is SGHTS and CDR2 is YDEGEE. The CDR3 loop reads CASSLAQGGQPQHF. The CDR3 DNA is TGTGCCAGCAGCTTGGCCCAGGGTGGCCAGCCCCAGCATTTT.

The V gene is TRBV7-9, the J gene TRBJ1-5; 7 bases align to TRBD1. With V trimmed by 5 bases and J by 7 bases, 5 bases remained unmatched. The CDR3 is 13 residues long. From germline, CDR1 is SEHNR and CDR2 FQNEAQ (reference sequence). The CDR3 protein is CASSGTGVQPQHF. The CDR3 coding sequence is TGTGCCAGCAGCGGAACAGGGGTCCAGCCCCAGCATTTT.